These T cell receptor beta chains were read from a single sample in a study of CD8 T cells in Susac syndrome. TCRdb re-called the immunoSEQ multiplex PCR reads with MiXCR, one entry per CDR3 protein. Of about 140,000 distinct CDR3 sequences in the sample, 85% to 95% were seen once. Sequencing was carried out using CD4+ T cells from PBMCs. These receptors were taken from a human donor with Susac syndrome. Each CDR3 is given with its conserved first and last residue. A D gene is named only where the DNA matches it firmly. Expanded clones get a size class; other rows say once, few or many, or leave the size out.

v_call: TRBV12-3/TRBV12-4; clone_size: NA; d_call: TRBD2; j_call: TRBJ2-7; cdr3_nt: TGTGCCAGCAGTTTAATGGGCGGGAGGGCCGAGGAGTACTTC; cdr3_aa: CASSLMGGRAEEYF
v_call: TRBV4-2; clone_size: NA; d_call: TRBD2; j_call: TRBJ2-1; cdr3_nt: TGTGCCAGCAGCCCCTCGGGACTACGAACTGACAATGAGCAGTTCTTC; cdr3_aa: CASSPSGLRTDNEQFF
v_call: TRBV2; clone_size: NA; d_call: NA; j_call: TRBJ2-7; cdr3_nt: TGTGCCAGCAGTGAGGCGAGGGGCTACGAGCAGTACTTC; cdr3_aa: CASSEARGYEQYF
v_call: TRBV29-1; clone_size: NA; d_call: NA; j_call: TRBJ2-2; cdr3_nt: TGCAGCGTTGTGGGCCGTTGGACAACCGGGGAGCTGTTTTTT; cdr3_aa: CSVVGRWTTGELFF
v_call: TRBV12-3/TRBV12-4; clone_size: few; d_call: TRBD1; j_call: TRBJ1-1; cdr3_nt: TGTGCCAGCAGTTATAGACAGGGCAACACTGAAGCTTTCTTT; cdr3_aa: CASSYRQGNTEAFF
v_call: TRBV2; clone_size: NA; d_call: NA; j_call: TRBJ2-5; cdr3_nt: TGTGCCAGCAGAGTAGAAGAGACCCAGTACTTC; cdr3_aa: CASRVEETQYF
v_call: TRBV20-1; clone_size: once; d_call: TRBD1; j_call: TRBJ2-7; cdr3_nt: TGCAGTGCCTCTCGGACAGGGGCCTACGAGCAGTACTTC; cdr3_aa: CSASRTGAYEQYF
v_call: TRBV29-1; clone_size: NA; d_call: NA; j_call: TRBJ1-1; cdr3_nt: TGCAGCGTCACGCGTCAGAGAACGAACACTGAAGCTTTCTTT; cdr3_aa: CSVTRQRTNTEAFF
v_call: TRBV7-8; clone_size: once; d_call: TRBD2; j_call: TRBJ2-1; cdr3_nt: TGTGCCAGCAGCGCCCGACTAGCGGGGAAGGGGAATGAGCAGTTCTTC; cdr3_aa: CASSARLAGKGNEQFF
v_call: TRBV15; clone_size: once; d_call: NA; j_call: TRBJ2-5; cdr3_nt: TGTGCCACCAGCAGCGGAGGGGGGAATCAAGAGACCCAGTACTTC; cdr3_aa: CATSSGGGNQETQYF
v_call: TRBV30; clone_size: NA; d_call: NA; j_call: TRBJ2-7; cdr3_nt: TGTGCCTGGAGTCGGTGGGGACCACCCTACGAGCAGTACTTC; cdr3_aa: CAWSRWGPPYEQYF
v_call: TRBV30; clone_size: NA; d_call: TRBD1; j_call: TRBJ1-1; cdr3_nt: TGTGCCTGGGGTAAACCAGGGGGCGGGTGGTCTGAAGCTTTCTTT; cdr3_aa: CAWGKPGGGWSEAFF
v_call: TRBV29-1; clone_size: NA; d_call: NA; j_call: TRBJ2-1; cdr3_nt: TGCAGCGCACCTCAATGGGGTTACAATGAGCAGTTCTTC; cdr3_aa: CSAPQWGYNEQFF
v_call: TRBV15; clone_size: once; d_call: TRBD2; j_call: TRBJ2-6; cdr3_nt: TGTGCCACCAGCAGATCCTACGGGACTAGCGGGACTGGGGCCAACGTCCTGACTTTC; cdr3_aa: CATSRSYGTSGTGANVLTF
v_call: TRBV6-5; clone_size: NA; d_call: TRBD2; j_call: TRBJ2-7; cdr3_nt: TGTGCCAGCAGTTACGTCGGTAGCGGGGTCTCCTACGAGCAGTACTTC; cdr3_aa: CASSYVGSGVSYEQYF
v_call: TRBV20-1; clone_size: once; d_call: NA; j_call: TRBJ2-3; cdr3_nt: TGCAGTGCTAGAGATCCGGGCACAGATACGCAGTATTTT; cdr3_aa: CSARDPGTDTQYF
v_call: TRBV20-1; clone_size: NA; d_call: NA; j_call: TRBJ1-4; cdr3_nt: TGCAGTGCTAGTTTCGGGGCGGGTGGCGAAAAACTGTTTTTT; cdr3_aa: CSASFGAGGEKLFF
v_call: TRBV12-3/TRBV12-4; clone_size: once; d_call: NA; j_call: TRBJ1-1; cdr3_nt: TGTGCCAGCAGTTTACCATACATGAACACTGAAGCTTTCTTT; cdr3_aa: CASSLPYMNTEAFF
v_call: TRBV28; clone_size: NA; d_call: NA; j_call: TRBJ1-2; cdr3_nt: TGTGCCAGCAGTGCCGAGAGGCCGTATGGCTACACCTTC; cdr3_aa: CASSAERPYGYTF
v_call: TRBV3-1; clone_size: NA; d_call: NA; j_call: TRBJ1-5; cdr3_nt: TGTGCCAGCAGCCCACAGACAGGCGGCCAGCCCCAGCATTTT; cdr3_aa: CASSPQTGGQPQHF
v_call: TRBV24-1; clone_size: NA; d_call: TRBD2; j_call: TRBJ2-3; cdr3_nt: TGTGCCACCAGCCTGAGGACTAGCGGCGCCACAGATACGCAGTATTTT; cdr3_aa: CATSLRTSGATDTQYF
v_call: TRBV19; clone_size: NA; d_call: NA; j_call: TRBJ1-2; cdr3_nt: TGTGCCAGTAGTACCCTTCCAAGGTCGTATGGCTACACCTTC; cdr3_aa: CASSTLPRSYGYTF
v_call: TRBV3-1; clone_size: NA; d_call: NA; j_call: TRBJ2-2; cdr3_nt: TGTGCCAGCAGCCAAGGTCTACCCCGGAACACCGGGGAGCTGTTTTTT; cdr3_aa: CASSQGLPRNTGELFF
v_call: TRBV5-1; clone_size: NA; d_call: NA; j_call: TRBJ1-5; cdr3_nt: TGCGCCAGCAGCCCTAATTTGGGCCAGCCCCAGCATTTT; cdr3_aa: CASSPNLGQPQHF
v_call: TRBV12-3/TRBV12-4; clone_size: NA; d_call: NA; j_call: TRBJ1-1; cdr3_nt: TGTGCCAGCAGTTGGGGGATCACTGAAGCTTTCTTT; cdr3_aa: CASSWGITEAFF
v_call: TRBV2; clone_size: NA; d_call: TRBD1; j_call: TRBJ1-4; cdr3_nt: TGTGCCAGCAGTGAAGTGGCCAGGGGGAATGAAAAACTGTTTTTT; cdr3_aa: CASSEVARGNEKLFF
v_call: TRBV20-1; clone_size: NA; d_call: TRBD1; j_call: TRBJ2-7; cdr3_nt: TGCAGTGCTAGACCTGGGACAGGCGACTACGAGCAGTACTTC; cdr3_aa: CSARPGTGDYEQYF
v_call: TRBV20-1; clone_size: NA; d_call: NA; j_call: TRBJ1-2; cdr3_nt: TGCAGTGCTAGAGATTACGGACCGGGGGACTTGGGCTACACCTTC; cdr3_aa: CSARDYGPGDLGYTF
v_call: TRBV20-1; clone_size: NA; d_call: TRBD2; j_call: TRBJ2-7; cdr3_nt: TGCAGTGCTTTACATAGCGGGGGTAGCTCCTACGAGCAGTACTTC; cdr3_aa: CSALHSGGSSYEQYF
v_call: TRBV28; clone_size: NA; d_call: TRBD2; j_call: TRBJ2-4; cdr3_nt: TGTGCCAGCAGTCGGCTAGCGGAGGGGCTAGCCAAAAACATTCAGTACTTC; cdr3_aa: CASSRLAEGLAKNIQYF
v_call: TRBV27; clone_size: NA; d_call: TRBD2; j_call: TRBJ2-3; cdr3_nt: TGTGCCAGCAGTTCGACTAGCTCAAATAGAGATACGCAGTATTTT; cdr3_aa: CASSSTSSNRDTQYF
v_call: TRBV4-2; clone_size: NA; d_call: NA; j_call: TRBJ1-6; cdr3_nt: TGTGCCAGCAGCCAAGAGACCAATTCACCCCTCCACTTT; cdr3_aa: CASSQETNSPLHF
v_call: TRBV20-1; clone_size: NA; d_call: NA; j_call: TRBJ1-1; cdr3_nt: TGCAGTGCTACTGCGCAAAAATCGAACACTGAAGCTTTCTTT; cdr3_aa: CSATAQKSNTEAFF
v_call: TRBV5-1; clone_size: NA; d_call: TRBD1; j_call: TRBJ1-6; cdr3_nt: TGCGCCAGCAGCCCCGGGGACAGGGATTCACCCCTCCACTTT; cdr3_aa: CASSPGDRDSPLHF
v_call: TRBV7-9; clone_size: NA; d_call: TRBD2; j_call: TRBJ2-3; cdr3_nt: TGTGCCAGCAGCTTCCTACCCGGGACTAGCGGCAACACAGATACGCAGTATTTT; cdr3_aa: CASSFLPGTSGNTDTQYF
v_call: TRBV20-1; clone_size: NA; d_call: TRBD1; j_call: TRBJ1-3; cdr3_nt: TGCAGTGCTAGAGCCCCCGGACAGGGGGCGTCGGACACCATATATTTT; cdr3_aa: CSARAPGQGASDTIYF
v_call: TRBV9; clone_size: once; d_call: TRBD1; j_call: TRBJ1-6; cdr3_nt: TGTGCCAGCAGCACGGCAGGGGGTCCAAATTCACCCCTCCACTTT; cdr3_aa: CASSTAGGPNSPLHF
v_call: TRBV15; clone_size: NA; d_call: NA; j_call: TRBJ1-2; cdr3_nt: TGTGCCACTCAGACAGAGCTTAACTATGGCTACACCTTC; cdr3_aa: CATQTELNYGYTF
v_call: TRBV5-1; clone_size: NA; d_call: NA; j_call: TRBJ1-1; cdr3_nt: TGCGCCAGCAGCTCTTCGGGACAGAACACTGAAGCTTTCTTT; cdr3_aa: CASSSSGQNTEAFF
v_call: TRBV15; clone_size: NA; d_call: NA; j_call: TRBJ1-5; cdr3_nt: TGTGCCACCAGCCCTCTTTCTGATAGCAATCAGCCCCAGCATTTT; cdr3_aa: CATSPLSDSNQPQHF
v_call: TRBV28; clone_size: NA; d_call: NA; j_call: TRBJ2-7; cdr3_nt: TGTGCCAGCAGTTTCGAGTCTGTGAAGTACTTC; cdr3_aa: CASSFESVKYF
v_call: TRBV12-3/TRBV12-4; clone_size: NA; d_call: NA; j_call: TRBJ1-1; cdr3_nt: TGTGCCAGCAGTTCGGGGGGCTTCACTGAAGCTTTCTTT; cdr3_aa: CASSSGGFTEAFF
v_call: TRBV9; clone_size: once; d_call: NA; j_call: TRBJ2-2; cdr3_nt: TGTGCCAGCAGTGCAGGGTCTCCCGGGGAGCTGTTTTTT; cdr3_aa: CASSAGSPGELFF
v_call: TRBV18; clone_size: NA; d_call: NA; j_call: TRBJ2-1; cdr3_nt: TGTGCCAGCTCAAACCAGCGGAGAGACAATGAGCAGTTCTTC; cdr3_aa: CASSNQRRDNEQFF
v_call: TRBV27; clone_size: NA; d_call: TRBD2; j_call: TRBJ2-7; cdr3_nt: TGTGCCAGCAACAAAACCCGACTAGCGGGTACCTACGAGCAGTACTTC; cdr3_aa: CASNKTRLAGTYEQYF
v_call: TRBV29-1; clone_size: NA; d_call: TRBD2; j_call: TRBJ2-3; cdr3_nt: TGCAGCGTCCGGGACTACGGGAACACAGATACGCAGTATTTT; cdr3_aa: CSVRDYGNTDTQYF
v_call: TRBV20-1; clone_size: NA; d_call: NA; j_call: TRBJ2-5; cdr3_nt: TGCAGTGCTAGTAAAACTCCTCTTGAGGCCCAGTACTTC; cdr3_aa: CSASKTPLEAQYF
v_call: TRBV15; clone_size: once; d_call: NA; j_call: TRBJ1-4; cdr3_nt: TGTGCCACCAGCAGAGGTCCTCCAAAACTGTTTTTT; cdr3_aa: CATSRGPPKLFF
v_call: TRBV4-1; clone_size: once; d_call: NA; j_call: TRBJ2-5; cdr3_nt: TGCGCCAGCAGCCCGCGGGTCGGAGGGGCCCAGTACTTC; cdr3_aa: CASSPRVGGAQYF
v_call: TRBV30; clone_size: NA; d_call: NA; j_call: TRBJ2-5; cdr3_nt: TGTGCCTGGAGTGTAACCGACAGTCCCCAAGAGACCCAGTACTTC; cdr3_aa: CAWSVTDSPQETQYF
v_call: TRBV5-1; clone_size: NA; d_call: TRBD1; j_call: TRBJ1-1; cdr3_nt: TGCGCCAGCAGCTTGGGCGGGACAGGGACTTCAACCGCTGAAGCTTTCTTT; cdr3_aa: CASSLGGTGTSTAEAFF
v_call: TRBV25-1; clone_size: NA; d_call: NA; j_call: TRBJ1-1; cdr3_nt: TGTGCCAGCAGTGAGTCCGGGCGCCGGGGCACTGAAGCTTTCTTT; cdr3_aa: CASSESGRRGTEAFF
v_call: TRBV20-1; clone_size: NA; d_call: TRBD2; j_call: TRBJ2-3; cdr3_nt: TGCAGTGCTAGGAGGGCTAGCGGGTACACAGATACGCAGTATTTT; cdr3_aa: CSARRASGYTDTQYF
v_call: TRBV28; clone_size: NA; d_call: NA; j_call: TRBJ1-2; cdr3_nt: TGTGCCAGCAGTTACCGACAGTCCCTTAATGGCTACACCTTC; cdr3_aa: CASSYRQSLNGYTF
v_call: TRBV5-4; clone_size: NA; d_call: NA; j_call: TRBJ2-7; cdr3_nt: TGTGCCAGCAGCTTAGGGACGGATAACTACGAGCAGTACTTC; cdr3_aa: CASSLGTDNYEQYF